The entry below describes one TCR beta chain. Other nucleotide sequences from this sample produce the same CDR3. The CDR3 has 15 amino acids. Trimming stripped 0 bases from V and 3 bases from J, with 9 bases between. Germline-derived CDR1 and CDR2 are SGHTA and FQGNSA. The sample is drawn from a study of shared clonotypes between healthy human individuals. Some clones are missing from TCRdb's copy, which holds only in-frame ones; the method was immunoSEQ multiplex PCR. The top ten hold approximately 0.36% of the sample, which has about 2.4 million clones, over 85% seen once. Splitting the CD4+ cells yielded a CD45RA+ naive subset and a CD45RA-negative memory subset.

The TCR comes from a man aged 18 to 29 in good health. Some clones in this sample may be carry-over from other donors' samples. The gene calls are TRBV7-2 and TRBJ2-1, with a possible D match to TRBD2 (5 bases). The material sequenced was naive CD4+ T cells from PBMCs. Stated subset: CD45RA+ positively selected. The chain's CDR3 is CASSLASGLYNEQFF. In DNA form, the CDR3 reads TGTGCCAGCAGCTTAGCGAGCGGCCTCTACAATGAGCAGTTCTTC.